This T cell receptor beta chain was retrieved from a study of beta chain features in type 1 diabetes. On the study more broadly: The study found patients and healthy donors alike in age, gender and cell yields. General study results and limits: Relative to healthy donors, patients appeared to have naive, central memory and Treg TCRB repertoires that were more similar. Within each of all four CD4+ subsets, Type 1 diabetes patients had TCRB CDR3s that were moderately but significantly shorter.

Researchers reported sorting CD4+ naive, central memory, regulatory and stem cell-like memory cells via CD45RO/CCR7/CD25/CD127/CD95/CD27. Expressed TCRB transcripts were sequenced because the entire RNA isolate underwent reverse transcription. About 3.3 million reads, on average, came from each naive, central memory and regulatory T cell sample. This table comes from immunoSEQ multiplex PCR, and its TCRdb copy is limited to in-frame clones, with some not included. In the table there are approximately 100,000 clones, 28% of which are singletons. This clone was counted between two and nine times. As yet, its antigen is unknown. The sample was central memory CD4+ T cells from blood. This TCR was recovered from a woman between 18 and 30 years old with type 1 diabetes.

CDR3 nucleotides: TGCGCCAGCAGCTTGGGATTCGGGGGTTACGGGGAGCTGTTTTTT. Translated, it gives CASSLGFGGYGELFF. The chain carries TRBV5-1 and TRBJ2-2; D might be TRBD2 (6 bases). There are 15 residues in the CDR3. Trimming cost V 0 bases and J 7 bases, with 13 bases left between them. Germline V gene sequence: CDR1 SGHRS, CDR2 YFSETQ.